This T cell receptor (beta chain) was identified in a study of human T cells and chemical hapten exposure. General study results and limits: Counts of TCRs expanded at PT1 correlated positively with patch test score. DPC sensitization did not alter TCRs above 1 in 1000 frequency.

The time point is: pre-sensitization, week 0. The sample's treatment: therapeutic diphenylcyclopropenone sensitization with weekly scalp DPC. Participating donors were patients with alopecia, aged 18 to 70 years, considered appropriate candidates for DPC. MiXCR, applied by TCRdb to the RACE reads, yields one record per CDR3 protein. Among about 270,000 distinct CDR3 sequences listed, approximately 7.5% were seen once. This clonotype was detected many times. Antigen specificity is unknown. V gave up 1 base and J gave up 6 bases, with 3 bases separating them. Germline V CDR1 and CDR2: MNHEY, SMNVEV (reference sequence). CDR3 length: 12 residues.

The sequenced sample was whole blood, obtained in connection with sensitization to the hapten diphenylcyclopropenone (DPC). This clonotype was obtained from a man between 18 and 29 years old with alopecia areata. Some clones in this sample may be carry-over from other donors' samples. The chain is built from TRBV27 and TRBJ2-2; D gene unclear. CDR3 sequence reads: CASSLYSGELFF. CDR3 nucleotides: TGTGCCAGCAGTTTATATTCCGGGGAGCTGTTTTTT.